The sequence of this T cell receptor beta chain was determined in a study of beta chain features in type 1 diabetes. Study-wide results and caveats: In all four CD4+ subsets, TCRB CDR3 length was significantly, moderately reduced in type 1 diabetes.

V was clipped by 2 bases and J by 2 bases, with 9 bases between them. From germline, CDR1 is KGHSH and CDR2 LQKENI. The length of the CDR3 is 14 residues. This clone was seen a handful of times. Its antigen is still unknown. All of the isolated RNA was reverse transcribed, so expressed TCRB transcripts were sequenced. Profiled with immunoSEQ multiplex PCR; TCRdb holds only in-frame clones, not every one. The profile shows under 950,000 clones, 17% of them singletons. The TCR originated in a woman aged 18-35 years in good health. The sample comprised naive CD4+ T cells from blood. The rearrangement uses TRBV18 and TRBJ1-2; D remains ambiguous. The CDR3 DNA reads TGTGCCAGCTCACCATCGGCCGAAAACTATGGCTACACCTTC. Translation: CASSPSAENYGYTF.